This section outlines one T cell receptor beta chain sequence together with its context. No antigen is known for it. This sample is part of a study of cytomegalovirus exposure and HLA in healthy donors (dated by TCRdb to the late 2010s). About the full investigation: In an earlier analysis of under 600 of the donors, 276 Gb of sequence data and approximately 120 million unique TCR beta sequences from some 170 million T cells were reported. Besides the first cohort of some 670 subjects, a separate validation cohort made up of over 100 different subjects was used. The study was designed to test whether signatures of past pathogen exposure could be identified by cataloging public T cell receptors. The number of donors typed differed by locus, with roughly 629-640 for A, B, C, DRB1 and DQB1, more than 500 for DQA1, about 610 for DPA1, and 472 for DPB1. Roughly 5 DR-DQ haplotypes were treated as single units for association and clustering because of strong linkage in the cohort. To predict cytomegalovirus infection status, the study brought together high-throughput TCR immunosequencing, statistical association of individual TCRs with disease status, and machine learning. Among about 360 genotyped donors of the cohort, an average of around 240,000 unique TCR beta nucleotide sequences were sequenced per donor, about a sixth of them non-productive. The study used immunosequencing to profile the T cell repertoires of approximately 650 subjects and linked those repertoires to cytomegalovirus serostatus. An early release covering just under 650 HLA-typed donors comprised 250 to 350 gigabases of sequencing data and about 90 million unique TCR sequences. Both class I and class II loci were covered by HLA typing, at four-digit resolution. An earlier analysis of 587 of the donors used high-throughput TCR beta sequencing to judge whether each TCR beta V gene segment behaved as functional or pseudogenic. Every repertoire in the discovery cohort had been generated on one and the same sequencing platform. Genome-wide SNP genotypes for about 55% of the roughly 670 donors were used in a later genetic analysis, which treated that subset as a discovery cohort. Among the roughly 390 genotyped donors, around 81% belonged to the genetic ancestry cluster associated with self-reported Caucasian donors. To study patterns of TCR occurrence, a later analysis re-analyzed previously published TCR beta repertoires from 666 donors and added high-resolution HLA genotyping. Alongside the repertoire data, information on donor age, sex, ethnicity and CMV serostatus was compiled. In the later analysis, no new phenotypic data were used to find candidate immune exposures; instead, reliance was placed on TCR beta sequences and their occurrence across donors.

The cohort consisted of some 730 healthy bone marrow donors. At the time of sampling, every cohort member was nominally healthy, though immune exposures that went unrecorded were likely present. The donor was CMV seropositive and belonged to the group of around 300 seropositive cohort members. Every donor gave a peripheral blood sample, and the peripheral blood mononuclear cells from that sample were used for TCR beta sequencing. Genomic DNA was extracted from the blood cell samples with the Qiagen DNeasy Blood Extraction Kit. Libraries were made using the immunoSEQ multiplex PCR assay. A mixture of 60 forward primers for TCR Vbeta segments and 13 reverse primers for TCR Jbeta segments was used in the multiplex PCR. A multiplex PCR assay on genomic DNA amplified the CDR3 region of rearranged TCR beta genes. The Illumina HiSeq System was used to sequence the amplified TCR beta libraries as 87-base-pair reads. On the study's bioinformatics: A later analysis counted some 80 million unique TCR beta chains across the 700 or so repertoires, and approximately 11 million of these chains were shared by at least two donors. Raw reads were error-corrected and collapsed into unique sequences with a nearest-neighbor algorithm that merged closely related sequences to remove PCR and sequencing errors. Alignment of CDR3 sequences to IMGT reference sequences was used to assign V, D and J gene segments. Each retained sequence needed at least a six-nucleotide match to both a V gene segment and a J gene segment. Rearrangements were classified as productive when the CDR3 lacked stop codons and remained in frame with V and J, and all other rearrangements were classified as non-productive. CDR3 was defined according to IMGT convention as the region running from the second conserved V-encoded cysteine to the conserved J-encoded phenylalanine. The earlier analysis of 450 to 750 of the donors excluded any sequence lacking an unambiguous match to a single V gene segment. An earlier analysis of several hundred of the donors called V segments functional above 56.7% productive rearrangements and segregating when the between-donor standard deviation exceeded 5%. A statistical classification framework was built to diagnose cytomegalovirus status from the catalog of TCR beta chain sequences. In a later analysis, V and J genes were assigned by comparing TCR nucleotide sequences against IMGT/GENE-DB human TR gene sequences. In a later analysis, CDR3 sequences and most-parsimonious VDJ recombination scenarios were assigned using the TCRdist pipeline. In a later analysis, each TCR beta chain was defined by its CDR3 amino acid sequence together with its V-gene family, and reads lacking a unique V-gene family were excluded. To address suspected cross-contamination and a sequencing artifact, a later analysis removed roughly 580 highly shared, low-generation-probability nucleotide sequences. In a later analysis, a clonal expansion index for each public chain was calculated from normalized within-repertoire ranks of inferred template counts. In a later analysis, generation probabilities were computed using a VDJ recombination model fitted to out-of-frame rearrangements, and the results were checked against IGoR. A later analysis scored TCR-TCR, TCR-HLA and TCR-CMV co-occurrence with hypergeometric tests, applying a repertoire-size bias correction to TCR pairs. A later analysis estimated false discovery rates by permuting HLA or CMV assignments 20 times. In a later analysis, co-occurring TCRs were grouped using DBSCAN, and TCRdist sequence similarity was added for clustering within HLA-allele-positive subsets. Co-occurrence clustering excluded repertoires with fewer than 30,000 or more than 120,000 public chains, plus five with anomalous nucleotide sharing. TCRdb took over this immuneACCESS table, retaining in-frame rearrangements with V and J assigned. Such tables are incomplete; in checked studies, under half of the missing clones stem from an unresolved V gene, and the remainder is unexplained. The V and J calls and the clone size are those of that table, but D and trimming were determined from the DNA. The table held for this sample gives roughly 70,000 clones. The ten largest clones capture 6% to 8% of the sample.

Broader findings and caveats from the paper: While some public TCRs were present in many individuals, most TCR sequences turned up only very rarely across donors. A later analysis found that TCR association rates varied across HLA loci, with DRB1 alleles showing the most associated TCRs and HLA-C alleles the fewest. In a later analysis, 15,000 to 20,000 TCR beta sequences were associated with specific HLA alleles at a false discovery rate of 0.05. Because the 87-base-pair reads could not distinguish some IMGT-functional V segments, including TRBV6-2 and TRBV6-3, those segments were excluded. In a later genetic analysis, fewer N-insertions in productive TCRs were reported among donors in an Asian-associated ancestry cluster than the 666-donor mean. In vitro tests confirmed that a few of the cytomegalovirus-associated TCR beta chains recognize cytomegalovirus antigens. In a later analysis, HLA-associated TCR beta chains were found to be more clonally expanded and to have lower generation probabilities than equally common non-associated chains. An association between a missense DCLRE1C variant and V-gene and J-gene trimming of TCR beta chains was found in a later genetic analysis and replicated in an independent cohort. In the study, 150 to 200 TCR beta chains were listed as associated with cytomegalovirus. When HLA alleles, especially DR and DQ, strongly co-occurred, attributing TCR associations to individual alleles was difficult. Roughly uniform sequencing depth across donors was assumed in presence/absence analyses, although this assumption may not hold. Several of the top co-occurrence clusters appeared to be linked to parvovirus B19, influenza, CMV and Epstein-Barr virus, according to a later analysis. Because counts were too low, about 15 rarely observed V segments, including chromosome 9 orphons, were left out of the earlier analysis of approximately 500 of the donors. Most CMV-associated TCR beta chains appeared to be HLA-restricted in a later analysis, and the HLA associations seemed to be driven largely by CMV exposure. The classifier was reported to diagnose cytomegalovirus status with high specificity and sensitivity in both the original and validation cohorts. In an earlier analysis of about 540 of the donors, most TCR beta V segments were observed in productive rearrangements about 90% or about 30% of the time, broadly matching IMGT annotations. HLA typing was unavailable for some donors at each locus, so association tests used only the typed subset. Correlated functional status among segregating V segments might reflect linkage disequilibrium, but an unknown experimental factor could not be ruled out. A further reported finding was that TCR beta sequences accurately predicted the HLA-A and HLA-B alleles for most subjects in the first cohort. A group of highly shared sequence variants was considered likely to be a technical artifact of the sequencing pipeline. The authors suggested that the approach could potentially be generalized to other disease states and immunological phenotypes. In this cohort, only TCR beta chains were sequenced, and detectable features were limited by the absence of alpha or paired-chain data. The only immune exposure information available for the cohort was CMV serostatus.

The germline V gene (reference sequence) gives CDR1 as LNHNV and CDR2 as YYDKDF. V trim: 4 bases; J trim: 7 bases; unmatched bases: 6. Including the terminal cysteine and phenylalanine, the CDR3 comprises 15 residues. The read is trimmed to its CDR3 DNA, 45 bases read in frame from base 1. Here the chain combines TRBV15 and TRBJ1-6, with TRBD1 identical over 8 junction bases. Sequenced material: PBMCs. This receptor was taken from a female donor in good health and CMV-seropositive. The CDR3 region has the sequence CATSMGQAKNSPLHF. The DNA sequence is given as TGTGCCACCAGCATGGGACAGGCGAAGAATTCACCCCTCCACTTT.